This T cell receptor beta chain was sequenced for a study of T cell responses to AZD1222 COVID-19 vaccine. The V gene's germline CDR1 is SGHTA and CDR2 FQGNSA. The ends lost 1 base at V and 6 bases at J; junction bases unmatched: 7. CDR3 size: 16 residues. Some clones are missing from TCRdb's copy, which holds only in-frame ones; the method was immunoSEQ multiplex PCR. Of about 180,000 clones in the sample, 85% to 90% were seen once. Study-level points and caveats: Spike-specific TCR repertoires showed rising breadth and depth after two AZD1222 doses. A reported finding is that nearly half of spike-specific TCRs target unmutated variant regions. Among those given AZD1222, only six were seropositive at baseline.

Note on this clone: Antigen: not known.

This clonotype was obtained from an adult in good health. V usage is TRBV7-2 and J usage is TRBJ2-5; 11 nucleotides align to TRBD2. Sequenced here: peripheral blood, sampled on day 0 of AZD1222 vaccination. CDR3 residues: CASSLGVLAGAKTQYF. CDR3 coding DNA: TGTGCCAGCAGCTTAGGCGTACTAGCGGGAGCGAAGACCCAGTACTTC.